Each of the 28 T cell receptor beta chains below was sequenced from the same sample in a study of T cells in Graves' hyperthyroidism and ophthalmopathy (dated by TCRdb to between 2018 and 2021). Receptors were amplified or captured by multiplex PCR. TCRdb lists the instrument as Illumina HiSeq 2000. The TCR beta CDR3 regions were amplified from RNA transcripts. The TCR CDR3 was subjected to a first round of RT-PCR using the HTBI primer set and the Qiagen OneStep RT-PCR kit. TCRdb reworked the public reads: Q25 trimming with fastp, MiXCR clone assembly, productive beta chains retained. Rows with one shared CDR3 protein collapse into an entry with the most common genes and DNA. Across this sample there are about 640,000 distinct CDR3 sequences, with 40% to 55% seen only once. The ten top clones hold roughly 6.5% of the sample. The material sequenced was peripheral blood or thyroid tissue (not recorded which). These receptors all come from an adult man with Graves' disease, either hyperthyroidism or ophthalmopathy (not recorded which).

This clonotype was recorded a few times. Germline and junction disagree at one end, which may indicate a read error. The rearrangement joins TRBV11-2 to TRBJ2-7; D may be TRBD2 (6 bases). Per the germline V gene, CDR1 is SGHAT and CDR2 is FQNNGV. This CDR3 has 12 residues. The CDR3 region has the DNA TGTGCCAGCAGCTTGGCCGGACATCCCGGGGGCTTC. It specifies CASSLAGHPGGF. Drawing the rest from reference TRBV11-2 and TRBJ2-7, the complete variable domain is EAGVAQSPRYKIIEKRQSVAFWCNPISGHATLYWYQQILGQGPKLLIQFQNNGVVDDSQLPKDRFSAERLKGVDSTLKIQPAKLEDSAVYLCASSLAGHPGGFGPGTRLTVT.

This clonotype was observed many times. The CDR3 spells CASSLVGGADSPLHF. CDR3 coding DNA: TGTGCCAGCAGTTTAGTAGGGGGTGCGGACTCACCCCTCCACTTT. The chain has TRBV12-3 or TRBV12-4 and TRBJ1-6; D possibly corresponds to TRBD1 (6 bases). Trimming left V 1 base short and J 10 bases short, with 14 bases between. This CDR3 comprises 15 residues.

The chain uses TRBV19 and TRBJ2-3, with a weak D call TRBD1 (6 bases). The CDR3 covers 15 residues. CDR1 and CDR2 from the germline V gene are LNHDA and SQIVND (reference sequence). Trimming pared 4 bases from V and 5 bases from J, leaving 16 bases between. Here the CDR3 reads CASSTGTRKRDTQYF. Here the CDR3 DNA reads TGTGCCAGTAGTACCGGGACACGCAAACGAGATACGCAGTATTTT.

On this clonotype: The junction shows a germline mismatch at one end, possibly a read error. This chain joins TRBV7-2 and TRBJ2-7; 11 bases are a match to TRBD1. Looked up from germline, CDR1 is SGHTA and CDR2 is FQGNSA. This CDR3 contains 17 residues. The CDR3 DNA sequence: TGTGCCAGCAGCCGAGTTGGGGGAGGACAGGGGGCCTACGAGCAGTGCTTC. This encodes CASSRVGGGQGAYEQCF.

This clonotype was observed at least ten times. V usage is TRBV20-1 and J usage is TRBJ2-5, with D hard to call. CDR1 is DFQATT, CDR2 SNEGSKA, per germline (reference sequence). This CDR3 spans 11 amino acids. The ends were cut back, 5 bases at V and 5 bases at J, with 9 bases in the middle. The CDR3 loop reads CSAPLAETQYF. The CDR3 DNA reads TGCAGTGCTCCCCTCGCGGAGACCCAGTACTTC.

The chain joins TRBV19 to TRBJ1-5; D may be TRBD1 (5 bases). CDR1 and CDR2 from the germline V gene are LNHDA and SQIVND (reference sequence). V lost 7 bases to trimming and J lost 9 bases, with 16 bases between them. There are 13 residues in the CDR3. Written as DNA, the CDR3 is TGTGCCAGTACCACGGCAGGGCTCACGCCCCAGCATTTT. It is translated as CASTTAGLTPQHF.

The table lists this clonotype with many counts. The junction and the germline gene differ at one end; a read error may be behind it. This chain joins TRBV7-7 and TRBJ2-5; 11 bases agree with TRBD2. Germline loops: CDR1 SSHAT, CDR2 FNYEAQ (reference sequence). The CDR3 has 15 amino acids. The CDR3 region has the DNA TGTGCTAGCAGCGTGACTAGCGGGGAGGGGGAGACCCAGTACTTC. This codes for CASSVTSGEGETQYF.

Notes on this clonotype: Because the CDR3's place on the DNA is in doubt, the DNA is left out and the CDR3 is given as listed by TCRdb. The J gene is TRBJ1-6, the V gene TRBV25-1; no DNA check was done on the table's D call, TRBD1. Germline CDR1 is MGHDK and CDR2 is SYGVNS. The CDR3 has 14 residues if both end residues are counted. The CDR3 reads CACSARDRDSPLHF.

This chain joins TRBV2 and TRBJ1-1; TRBD1 agrees at 12 bases. V lost 4 bases and J lost 10; bases outside the gene matches: 13. Germline lookup yields CDR1 SNHLY and CDR2 FYNNEI. The CDR3 runs to 16 residues. The CDR3 sequence is CASSVDRDRGLVGAFF. The CDR3 coding sequence is TGTGCCAGCAGTGTAGACCGGGACAGGGGGCTTGTAGGAGCTTTCTTT.

The V gene is TRBV7-9, the J gene TRBJ1-2; 9 nucleotides align to TRBD1. CDR1 SEHNR and CDR2 FQNEAQ come from the germline V gene (reference sequence). There are 14 residues in the CDR3. J gave up 8 bases and V 5 bases, and 9 bases lay outside the gene matches. The CDR3 reads CASSRPGQGDGYTF. CDR3 DNA sequence: TGTGCCAGCAGCAGGCCGGGACAGGGTGACGGCTACACCTTC.

This clonotype was recorded a few times. The chain employs TRBV24-1 and TRBJ2-7, with TRBD2 matching 7 bases. The CDR3 is 12 amino acids. CDR1 and CDR2 from the germline V gene are KGHDR and SFDVKD. V lost 1 base, J lost 7 bases, and 0 bases stayed unmatched. The CDR3 nucleotides read TGTGCCACCAGTGATTTAGCGGGGGAGCAGTACTTC. It specifies CATSDLAGEQYF.

J is TRBJ1-1 and V is TRBV10-3, with 7 bases matching TRBD1. V trimming: 7 bases; J trimming: 10 bases; junction bases outside the gene matches: 6. The CDR3 sequence is 11 residues long. From germline, CDR1 is ENHRY and CDR2 SYGVKD. The CDR3 here is CAINPRGRAFF. CDR3 DNA: TGTGCCATCAACCCCAGGGGGAGAGCTTTCTTT.

Comments on this clonotype: One base away lies a much larger clone, so this may be a sequencing read error. The chain employs TRBV7-6 and TRBJ2-7, with a tentative D call TRBD2 (6 bases). The CDR3 extends over 15 amino acids. V dropped 6 bases and J dropped 0 bases, with 15 bases sitting between them. The germline gives CDR1 SGHVS, CDR2 FNYEAQ. In DNA form, the CDR3 reads TGTGCCAGCAGTGCCGGACGGGAGAGCTCCTACGAGCAGTACTTC. Encoded protein: CASSAGRESSYEQYF.

The rearrangement uses TRBV6-5 and TRBJ1-5; no definite D call. V lost 7 bases and J 5 bases, leaving 9 bases between the germline ends. The CDR3 sequence is 12 residues long. Per the germline V gene, CDR1 is MNHEY and CDR2 is SVGAGI. CDR3 DNA: TGTGCCAGCAACAAGGTGTATCAGCCCCAGCATTTT. Encoded protein: CASNKVYQPQHF.

As to this clonotype: Possible read error: a much larger clone is one base away. The chain uses TRBV2 and TRBJ2-5; TRBD1 aligns across 8 bases. This CDR3 region has 14 residues. Germline values: CDR1 SNHLY, CDR2 FYNNEI. DNA for the CDR3: TGTGCCAGCAGAGAGACAGGGGACCAAGGGACCCAGTACTTC. Its protein product is CASRETGDQGTQYF.

This sequence joins TRBV15 and TRBJ1-1; D perhaps matches TRBD1 (6 bases). This CDR3 is built from 15 residues. Trimming cost V 2 bases and J 1 base, with 11 bases left between them. CDR1 LNHNV and CDR2 YYDKDF come from the germline V gene (reference sequence). The CDR3 is CATSRTGPTNTEAFF. In DNA form, the CDR3 reads TGTGCCACCAGCAGAACAGGGCCCACGAACACTGAAGCTTTCTTT.

This clonotype was counted at least ten times. This chain joins TRBV24-1 and TRBJ1-5; D perhaps matches TRBD1 (5 bases). The V end lost 4 bases, the J end lost 4 bases, and 10 bases lay between the germline ends. The germline V gene has CDR1 KGHDR and CDR2 SFDVKD. CDR3 length: 14 residues. For the CDR3, the DNA is TGTGCCACCAGTGACGCAGGGATAAATCAGCCCCAGCATTTT. It specifies CATSDAGINQPQHF.

J is TRBJ1-2 and V is TRBV7-9; D is possibly TRBD1 (6 bases). CDR1 is SEHNR and CDR2 is FQNEAQ in the germline V gene (reference sequence). The V end lost 5 bases, the J end lost 3 bases, and 13 bases lay between the germline ends. The CDR3 loop spans 14 amino acids. The CDR3 nucleotides read TGTGCCAGCAGCCAAGCCGGGGGCTACTATGGCTACACCTTC. Amino acids: CASSQAGGYYGYTF.

With regard to this clonotype: A much larger clone differs by one base, so this may be a read error. The gene calls are TRBV6-1 and TRBJ1-5; 12 bases fit TRBD1. With 6 bases clipped from V and 5 bases from J, the junction kept 2 bases outside the gene matches. CDR1 and CDR2 (germline): MNHNS, SASEGT. This CDR3 has 14 residues. CDR3 coding DNA: TGTGCCAGCAGGGGGACAGGGGGCGATCAGCCCCAGCATTTT. This gives the protein CASRGTGGDQPQHF.

With respect to this clonotype: A single base separates this from a much larger clone, so it may be a read error. This sequence joins TRBV2 and TRBJ1-1; no definite D call. Germline V gene lookup returns CDR1 SNHLY and CDR2 FYNNEI. The V end was cut by 3 bases, the J end by 4 bases, with 9 bases between. The CDR3 is made up of 13 amino acids. The CDR3 DNA follows: TGTGCCAGCAGTGAGGAAAGGGCCACTGAAGCTTTCTTT. Amino acid sequence: CASSEERATEAFF.

At least ten counts were recorded for this clonotype. The genes are TRBV24-1 and TRBJ1-5; D perhaps matches TRBD1 (6 bases). There are 14 residues in the CDR3. In germline, CDR1 is KGHDR, CDR2 SFDVKD. The germline V and J ends were trimmed by 5 bases and 2 bases, with 9 bases remaining between them. The CDR3 reads CATSVGAGNQPQHF. The CDR3 nucleotides read TGTGCCACCAGTGTGGGGGCGGGCAATCAGCCCCAGCATTTT.

Concerning this clonotype itself: The junction departs from the called germline gene at one end, perhaps through a read error. This chain connects TRBV7-2 to TRBJ2-5; TRBD2 agrees at 8 bases. Germline V gene data show CDR1 as SGHTA and CDR2 as FQGNSA. The CDR3 is 14 amino acids. The CDR3 here is CAISLRGGGETQYF. CDR3 nucleotides: TGTGCCATCAGCCTTCGGGGGGGCGGGGAGACCCAGTACTTC.

This clonotype was detected once. The CDR3 end shows no conserved phenylalanine or tryptophan, and so a read error is likely. Because the CDR3's place on the DNA is in doubt, the DNA is left out and the CDR3 is given as listed by TCRdb. V gene TRBV10-2 combines with J gene TRBJ1-1; TRBD1 was called by the table and not checked on the DNA. With termini counted, the CDR3 has 11 amino acids. CDR1 and CDR2 from the germline V gene are WSHSY and SAAADI. The CDR3 loop is CAITGDLGQGT.

CDR3 sequence (DNA): TGTGCCATCAGTCCGAGCGGGGGGGCCGGGGACACCGGGGAGCTGTTTTTT. The encoded protein is CAISPSGGAGDTGELFF. This sequence joins TRBV10-3 and TRBJ2-2, with 10 positions matching TRBD2. This CDR3 contains 17 residues. After removal of 5 bases from V and 3 bases from J, the junction contained 9 bases not matched to a gene. Germline CDR1 is ENHRY and CDR2 is SYGVKD.

This clonotype was seen more than once but under ten times. The chain employs TRBV4-2 and TRBJ1-2; D possibly corresponds to TRBD1 (5 bases). Looked up from germline, CDR1 is LGHNA and CDR2 is YNFKEQ. CDR3 length equals 15 residues. Trimming took off 0 bases at V and 8 bases at J, with 16 bases between the two ends. The CDR3 loop reads CASSQEAGQGGGYTF. For the CDR3, the DNA is TGTGCCAGCAGCCAAGAAGCCGGGCAGGGCGGGGGCTACACCTTC.

This clonotype was observed at least ten times. The J gene is TRBJ2-7, the V gene TRBV19, with D possibly being TRBD1 (6 bases). V lost 6 bases to trimming and J lost 5 bases, with 14 bases between them. CDR3 length equals 13 residues. Germline V gene data show CDR1 as LNHDA and CDR2 as SQIVND (reference sequence). The CDR3 DNA sequence: TGTGCCAGTAGCCTCGGAAGGGACAACGAGCAGTACTTC. The encoded protein is CASSLGRDNEQYF.

This clonotype was counted ten times or more. This sequence joins TRBV2 and TRBJ1-6, with a weak D call TRBD1 (6 bases). CDR3 length equals 17 residues. Between the trimmed V and J ends, which lost 3 bases and 0 bases, there was a span of 12 bases. Germline-derived CDR1 and CDR2 are SNHLY and FYNNEI. CDR3 amino acids: CASSEDSPVSYNSPLHF. Written as DNA, the CDR3 is TGTGCCAGCAGTGAGGACAGCCCCGTCTCCTATAATTCACCCCTCCACTTT.

V gene TRBV4-2 combines with J gene TRBJ2-5, with TRBD2 matching 12 bases. This CDR3 contains 16 residues. V lost 10 bases, J lost 4 bases, and 13 bases stayed unmatched. The germline gives CDR1 LGHNA, CDR2 YNFKEQ. The CDR3 protein is CAISELLAGGGETQYF. CDR3 nucleotides: TGTGCCATCAGTGAGTTGCTAGCGGGGGGGGGAGAGACCCAGTACTTC.